This T cell receptor (beta chain) comes out of a study of blood T cell repertoires in COVID-19. Study-wide context: COVID-19 samples collected from the United States, Italy and Spain covered acute and convalescent phases. Sources were T cells, B-cell-depleted T cells, or PBMCs; the material itself was cDNA or gDNA.

Authors' data handling: Nucleated cell number was recorded as an estimate derived from reference gene primer amplification. Data came from immunoSEQ multiplex PCR; TCRdb stores just in-frame clones and leaves some out. The D gene and trimming were derived from the DNA, and the V and J assignments and clone size from that table. The data contain about 90,000 clones, 65% to 90% of them seen just once; the ten biggest clones take up 1.2%. Of note for this clone: Other DNA sequences in the same sample also yield this CDR3.

CDR1 is SGHNT and CDR2 is YENEEA in the germline V gene. This CDR3 region has 13 residues. The V end lost 2 bases, the J end lost 5 bases, and 9 bases lay between the germline ends. Sequenced material: peripheral blood. The TCR was taken from an elderly man with active or convalescent COVID-19. This sequence joins TRBV11-3 and TRBJ2-5, with D uncertain. The CDR3 loop reads CASSLNQKETQYF. The CDR3 DNA reads as TGTGCCAGCAGCTTAAATCAGAAGGAGACCCAGTACTTC.